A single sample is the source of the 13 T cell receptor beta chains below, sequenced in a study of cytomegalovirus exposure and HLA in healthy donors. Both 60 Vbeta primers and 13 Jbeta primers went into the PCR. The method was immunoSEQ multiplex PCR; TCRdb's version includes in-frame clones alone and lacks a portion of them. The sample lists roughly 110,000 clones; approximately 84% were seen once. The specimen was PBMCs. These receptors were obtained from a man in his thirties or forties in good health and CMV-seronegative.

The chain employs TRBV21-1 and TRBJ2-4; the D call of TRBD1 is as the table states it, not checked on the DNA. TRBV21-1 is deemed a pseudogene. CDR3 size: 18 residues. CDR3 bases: TGTGCCAGCAGCAAAGCGCTGGGGACAGGGCTAGCCAAAAACATTCAGTACTTC. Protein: CASSKALGTGLAKNIQYF.

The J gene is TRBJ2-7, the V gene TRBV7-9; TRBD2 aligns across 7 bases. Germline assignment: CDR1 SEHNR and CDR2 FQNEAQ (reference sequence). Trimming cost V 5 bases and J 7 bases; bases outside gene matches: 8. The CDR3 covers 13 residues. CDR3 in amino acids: CASSATSGGEQYF. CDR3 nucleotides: TGTGCCAGCAGCGCGACATCGGGGGGTGAGCAGTACTTC.

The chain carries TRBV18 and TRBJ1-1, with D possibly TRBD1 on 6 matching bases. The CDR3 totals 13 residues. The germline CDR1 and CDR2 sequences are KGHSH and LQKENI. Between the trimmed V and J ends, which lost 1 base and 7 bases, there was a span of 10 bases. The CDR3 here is CASSPQRTVEAFF. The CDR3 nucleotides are TGTGCCAGCTCACCACAAAGGACAGTTGAAGCTTTCTTT.

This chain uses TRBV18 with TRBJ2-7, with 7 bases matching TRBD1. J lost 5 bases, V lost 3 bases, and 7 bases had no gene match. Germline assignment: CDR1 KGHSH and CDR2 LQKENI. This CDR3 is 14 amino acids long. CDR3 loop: CASSPTGWNDEQYF. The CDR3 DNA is TGTGCCAGCTCACCGACAGGGTGGAACGACGAGCAGTACTTC. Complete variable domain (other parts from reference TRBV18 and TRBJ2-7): NAGVMQNPRHLVRRRGQEARLRCSPMKGHSHVYWYRQLPEEGLKFMVYLQKENIIDESGMPKERFSAEFPKEGPSILRIQQVVRGDSAAYFCASSPTGWNDEQYFGPGTRLTVT.

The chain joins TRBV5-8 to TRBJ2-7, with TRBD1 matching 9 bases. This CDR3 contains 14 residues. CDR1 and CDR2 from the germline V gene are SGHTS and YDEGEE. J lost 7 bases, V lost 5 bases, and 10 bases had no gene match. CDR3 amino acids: CASRTPGQGGEQYF. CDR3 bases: TGTGCCAGCAGGACACCGGGACAGGGCGGAGAGCAGTACTTC.

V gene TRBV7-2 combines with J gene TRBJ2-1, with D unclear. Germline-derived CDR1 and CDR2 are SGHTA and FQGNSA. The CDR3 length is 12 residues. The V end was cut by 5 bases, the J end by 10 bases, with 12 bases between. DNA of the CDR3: TGTGCCAGCAGCCCCCGTCCCAGGGAGCAGTTCTTC. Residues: CASSPRPREQFF.

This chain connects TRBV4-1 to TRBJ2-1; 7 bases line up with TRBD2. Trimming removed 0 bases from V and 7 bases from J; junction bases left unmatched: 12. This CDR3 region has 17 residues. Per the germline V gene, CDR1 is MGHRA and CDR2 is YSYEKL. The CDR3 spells CASSQEYQSGVQNEQFF. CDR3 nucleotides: TGCGCCAGCAGCCAAGAGTATCAGAGCGGGGTCCAGAATGAGCAGTTCTTC.

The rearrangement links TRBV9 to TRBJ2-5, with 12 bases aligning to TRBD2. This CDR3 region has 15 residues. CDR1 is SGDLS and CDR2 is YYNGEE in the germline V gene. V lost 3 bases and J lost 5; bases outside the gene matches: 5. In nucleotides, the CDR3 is TGTGCCAGCAGCGCCGGACTAGCGGGGATGGAGACCCAGTACTTC. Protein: CASSAGLAGMETQYF.

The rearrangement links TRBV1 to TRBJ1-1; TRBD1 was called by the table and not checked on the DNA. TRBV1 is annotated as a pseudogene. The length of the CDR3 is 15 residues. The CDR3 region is CTSSHPPDSYTEAFF. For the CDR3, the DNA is TGCACCAGCAGCCACCCCCCCGACAGCTACACTGAAGCTTTCTTT.

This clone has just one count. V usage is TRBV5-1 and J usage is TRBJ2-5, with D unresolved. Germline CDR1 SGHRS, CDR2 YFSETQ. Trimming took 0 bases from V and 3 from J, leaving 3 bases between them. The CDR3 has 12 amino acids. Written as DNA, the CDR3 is TGCGCCAGCAGCTTGGTCAAAGAGACCCAGTACTTC. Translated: CASSLVKETQYF.

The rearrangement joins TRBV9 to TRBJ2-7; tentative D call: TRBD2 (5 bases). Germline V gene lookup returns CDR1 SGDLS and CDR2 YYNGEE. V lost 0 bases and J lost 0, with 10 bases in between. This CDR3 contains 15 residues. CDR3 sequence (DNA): TGTGCCAGCAGCGTAGCGGGGAAGAGCTCCTACGAGCAGTACTTC. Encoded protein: CASSVAGKSSYEQYF. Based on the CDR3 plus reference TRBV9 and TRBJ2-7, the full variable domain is DSGVTQTPKHLITATGQRVTLRCSPRSGDLSVYWYQQSLDQGLQFLIQYYNGEERAKGNILERFSAQQFPDLHSELNLSSLELGDSALYFCASSVAGKSSYEQYFGPGTRLTVT.

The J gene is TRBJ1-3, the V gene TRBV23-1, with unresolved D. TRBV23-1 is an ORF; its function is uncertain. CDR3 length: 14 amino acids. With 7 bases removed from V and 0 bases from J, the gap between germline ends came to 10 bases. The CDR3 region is CASTLGVSGNTIYF. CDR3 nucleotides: TGCGCCAGCACTTTGGGAGTCTCTGGAAACACCATATATTTT.

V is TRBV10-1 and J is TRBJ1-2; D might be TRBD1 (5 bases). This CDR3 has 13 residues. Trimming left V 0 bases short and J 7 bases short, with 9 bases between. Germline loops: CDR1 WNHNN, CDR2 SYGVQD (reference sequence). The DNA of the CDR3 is TGCGCCAGCAGTGAGTCGGGGGGGGGTGGCTACACCTTC. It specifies CASSESGGGGYTF.